Listed below are T cell receptor beta chains from one sample, sequenced in a study of T-cell memory formation after mild COVID-19. TCRdb re-called the 5' RACE reads with MiXCR, one entry per CDR3 protein. Of 35,000 to 45,000 distinct CDR3 sequences in the sample, around 6.3% are singletons; the top ten hold roughly 0.79%. The specimen sequenced was PBMCs or a T cell subset sorted from them (not recorded which). The source is an adult who had mild COVID-19 (a few samples of this study predate the infection). Cell type and time point are not known. Both conserved end residues are trimmed from each CDR3. Some rows have no size entry. The others give once, few or many, or a class for an expanded clone.

CDR3 protein,V gene,clone size
ASSLAPANNEQF,TRBV5-1,many
ASSQELASINNEQF,TRBV4-3,many
SARRRDRVYNEQF,TRBV20-1,many
ASSLVSGIEAF,TRBV5-6,many
ASSLGQGWDNEQF,TRBV12-3/TRBV12-4,medium-sized
ASNRRQGGVDEQF,TRBV5-6,many
ASSLYATETQY,TRBV5-6,many
ASSSEGDGYT,TRBV11-2,few
ASRLGGQNGYT,TRBV5-6,-
SARDQQLIGTRNSPLH,TRBV20-1,many
ASSLAGMETQY,TRBV5-1,-
ASSQEQGPRGDYGYT,TRBV4-2,-
SASSNSAQDNEQF,TRBV20-1,many
ASSLGPRGSTDTQY,TRBV7-7,many
ASSYSLGQAYYGSYEQY,TRBV6-5,-
ASSTRTGPGANVLT,TRBV7-2,many
ASSLDGRGNTGELF,TRBV12-3/TRBV12-4,-
ASSLKSEETQY,TRBV5-1,many
ASTSGSPGDTQY,TRBV5-1,medium-sized
ATRREDRGNQPQH,TRBV15,many
ASRGWDGYLEGYT,TRBV5-5,-
ASSPGRGLGTEAF,TRBV18,-
ASSSRPGLRWETQY,TRBV9,many
ASSLRGPGGPYEQY,TRBV7-7,-
ASSNSGQGTQETQY,TRBV19,-
ASSEAGHRSGANVLT,TRBV4-3,medium-sized
ASSSGSGGLAETQY,TRBV5-1,many
ASSLGQGVYNEQF,TRBV12-3/TRBV12-4,many
ASSLGGEYQPQH,TRBV5-1,many
ASPTGGVNQPQH,TRBV23-1,few
SVVVGGSYTEAF,TRBV29-1,few
ASSQDPSGGTDTQY,TRBV4-1,many
ASSPDGGRNTEAF,TRBV9,few
ASSLGLGLGTEAF,TRBV11-2,few
ASSMTTRTQY,TRBV11-2,few
ASSRFVNSGNTIY,TRBV3-1,-
RAHPPGLATGNEQF,TRBV20-1,once
ASSLTGTSYEQY,TRBV7-9,many
ASRKAGGPSNEQF,TRBV5-1,few
AIRPGQGADQPQH,TRBV10-3,many
ASSFSPGDLNTEAF,TRBV12-3/TRBV12-4,few
ASSWGSGTNEQF,TRBV6-5,-
ASTHGQAPYYGYT,TRBV28,few
ASSLGFFSNQPQH,TRBV5-5,few
ASSLTRQGKAF,TRBV12-3/TRBV12-4,-
ASRGLAGSYEQY,TRBV25-1,-
ASSRSILAVGDTQY,TRBV7-2,many
AWSVGGVGTDTQY,TRBV30,many
ASSLDTSTDTQY,TRBV7-2,many
SARVGRGSYGYT,TRBV20-1,-
ASSLVRSTGELF,TRBV7-3,many
SARDGGPGANVLT,TRBV20-1,-
ASSLTPGLAVLSNTGELF,TRBV5-1,-
ASSLGLNTEAF,TRBV18,many
ASIDGQGKSTEAF,TRBV6-6,few
ATSDHPGRAGEETQY,TRBV24-1,many
ASSLGLAFTYNEQF,TRBV7-8,many
ASSDGGAGSPLH,TRBV25-1,many
ASSLKTIAGRGETQY,TRBV5-6,-